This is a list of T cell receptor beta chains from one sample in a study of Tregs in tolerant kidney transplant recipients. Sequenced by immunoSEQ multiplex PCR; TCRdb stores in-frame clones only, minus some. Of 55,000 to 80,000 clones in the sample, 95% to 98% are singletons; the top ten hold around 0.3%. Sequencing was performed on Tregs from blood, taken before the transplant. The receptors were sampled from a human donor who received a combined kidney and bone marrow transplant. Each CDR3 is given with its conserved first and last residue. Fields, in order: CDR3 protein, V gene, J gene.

CDR3: CASRPGQLTGELFF
V: TRBV2
J: TRBJ2-2

CDR3: CASSFGTGGQETQYF
V: TRBV5-1
J: TRBJ2-5

CDR3: CASSFRDRNTEAFF
V: TRBV2
J: TRBJ1-1

CDR3: CASSTGRGSTGELFF
V: TRBV11-3
J: TRBJ2-2

CDR3: CASSSRLAGTSYNEQFF
V: TRBV5-1
J: TRBJ2-1

CDR3: CASSNGTGWASPLHF
V: TRBV18
J: TRBJ1-6

CDR3: CASSPGGRRAYEQYF
V: TRBV4-2
J: TRBJ2-7

CDR3: CASSWDRTHYGYTF
V: TRBV7-2
J: TRBJ1-2

CDR3: CASSDFFTDTVGYEQYF
V: TRBV11-3
J: TRBJ2-7

CDR3: CASGLSSGTASYEQYF
V: TRBV12-5
J: TRBJ2-7

CDR3: CASTPSSLLTQYF
V: TRBV2
J: TRBJ2-5

CDR3: CASSVRPLDEKLFF
V: TRBV2
J: TRBJ1-4